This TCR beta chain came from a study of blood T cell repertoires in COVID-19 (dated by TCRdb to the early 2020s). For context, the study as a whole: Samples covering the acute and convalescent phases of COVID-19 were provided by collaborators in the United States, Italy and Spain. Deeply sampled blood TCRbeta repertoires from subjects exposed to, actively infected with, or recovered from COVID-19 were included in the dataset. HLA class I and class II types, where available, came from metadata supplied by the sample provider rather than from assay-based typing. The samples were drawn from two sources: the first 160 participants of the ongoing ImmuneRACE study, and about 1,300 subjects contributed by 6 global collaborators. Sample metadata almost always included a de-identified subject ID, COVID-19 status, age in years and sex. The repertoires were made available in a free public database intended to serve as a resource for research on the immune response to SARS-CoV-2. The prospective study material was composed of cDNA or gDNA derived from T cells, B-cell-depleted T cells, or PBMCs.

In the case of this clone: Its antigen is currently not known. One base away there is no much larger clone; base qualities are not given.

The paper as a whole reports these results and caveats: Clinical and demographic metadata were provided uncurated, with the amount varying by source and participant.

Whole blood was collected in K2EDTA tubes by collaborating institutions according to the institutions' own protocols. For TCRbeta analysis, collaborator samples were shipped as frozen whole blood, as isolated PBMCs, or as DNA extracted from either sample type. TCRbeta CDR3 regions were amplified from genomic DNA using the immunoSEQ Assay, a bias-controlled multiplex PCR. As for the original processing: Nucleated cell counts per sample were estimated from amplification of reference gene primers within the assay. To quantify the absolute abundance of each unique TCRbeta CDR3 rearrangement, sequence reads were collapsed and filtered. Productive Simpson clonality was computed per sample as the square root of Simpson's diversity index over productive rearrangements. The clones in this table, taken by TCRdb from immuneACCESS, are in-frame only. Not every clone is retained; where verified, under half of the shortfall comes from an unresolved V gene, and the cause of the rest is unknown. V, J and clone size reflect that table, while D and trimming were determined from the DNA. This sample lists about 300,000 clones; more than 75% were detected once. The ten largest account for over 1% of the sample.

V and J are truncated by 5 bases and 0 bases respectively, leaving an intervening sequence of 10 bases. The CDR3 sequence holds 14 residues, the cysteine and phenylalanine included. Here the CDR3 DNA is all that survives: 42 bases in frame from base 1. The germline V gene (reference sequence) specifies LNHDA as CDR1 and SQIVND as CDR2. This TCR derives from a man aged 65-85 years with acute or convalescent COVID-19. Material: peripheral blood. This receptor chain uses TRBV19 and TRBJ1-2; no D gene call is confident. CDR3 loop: CASSLQAANYGYTF. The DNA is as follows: TGTGCCAGTAGTCTCCAGGCCGCTAACTATGGCTACACCTTC. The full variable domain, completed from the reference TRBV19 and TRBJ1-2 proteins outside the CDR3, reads DGGITQSPKYLFRKEGQNVTLSCEQNLNHDAMYWYRQDPGQGLRLIYYSQIVNDFQKGDIAEGYSVSREKKESFPLTVTSAQKNPTAFYLCASSLQAANYGYTFGSGTRLTVV.